This TCR beta chain was found in a study of neurological immune-mediated disorders. Time point of the sample: longitudinal time-point 3. In this sample, this clonotype turned up many times. Its antigen is currently unknown. MiXCR was run by TCRdb on the 5' RACE reads, yielding one entry per CDR3 protein. This sample carries around 42,000 distinct CDR3 sequences, roughly 12% of them seen once, and the ten largest clones take more than 9.5%. This CDR3 contains 19 residues. The study's findings and limits: HTLV-1-associated myelopathy led in TCR clonal expansion, while multiple sclerosis ranked lowest, below healthy controls.

The sequence was obtained from a young man in good health. The sequenced material came from PBMCs. The V gene is TRBV21-1, the J gene TRBJ2-6. TRBV21-1 is marked as a pseudogene. The CDR3 coding sequence is TGTGCCAGCAGCGGGGTGAAAGGTCCGATTTCGGTAGGGGCCAACGTCCTGACTTTC. Translation gives CASSGVKGPISVGANVLTF.